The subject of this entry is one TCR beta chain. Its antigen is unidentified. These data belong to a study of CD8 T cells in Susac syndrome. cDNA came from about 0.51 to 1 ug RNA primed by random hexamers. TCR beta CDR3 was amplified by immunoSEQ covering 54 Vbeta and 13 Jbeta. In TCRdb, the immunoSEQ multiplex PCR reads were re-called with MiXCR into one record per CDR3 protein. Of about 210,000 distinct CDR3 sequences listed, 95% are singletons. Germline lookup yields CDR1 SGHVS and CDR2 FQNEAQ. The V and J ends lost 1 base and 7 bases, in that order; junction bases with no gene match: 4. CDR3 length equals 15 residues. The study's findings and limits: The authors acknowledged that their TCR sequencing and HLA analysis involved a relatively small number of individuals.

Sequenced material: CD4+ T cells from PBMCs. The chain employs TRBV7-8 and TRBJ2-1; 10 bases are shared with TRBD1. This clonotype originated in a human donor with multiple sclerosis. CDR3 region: CASSLGQGASNEQFF. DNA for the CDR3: TGTGCCAGCAGCTTAGGACAGGGGGCTTCGAATGAGCAGTTCTTC.